The rows below give T cell receptor beta chains drawn from one sample of a study of type 1 and type 2 diabetes patients. TCRdb called the multiplex PCR reads again in MiXCR, with one record for every CDR3 protein. Of about 250,000 distinct CDR3 sequences listed, more than 45% are singletons. The sample comprised peripheral blood mononuclear cells (PBMCs). The receptors come from a man aged 18 to 30 with type 2 diabetes. The CDR3 runs from the conserved cysteine through the conserved F or W. A D gene is named only where the DNA matches it firmly. Not all rows give a size; the values are once, few, many and, for expanded clones, a class.

v_call	j_call	clone_size	d_call	cdr3_aa	cdr3_nt
TRBV7-6	TRBJ2-1	NA	TRBD1	CASSLAGQGYEQFF	TGTGCCAGCAGCTTAGCAGGACAGGGGTATGAGCAGTTCTTC
TRBV5-1	TRBJ2-2	NA	NA	CASSLFGEDTGELFF	TGCGCCAGCAGCTTGTTTGGGGAGGACACTGGGGAGCTGTTTTTT
TRBV10-3	TRBJ2-1	NA	TRBD2	CAISESAGEYNEQFF	TGTGCCATCAGTGAGTCCGCGGGGGAGTACAATGAGCAGTTCTTC
TRBV9	TRBJ2-3	NA	TRBD1	CASSVYQGVQDTQYF	TGTGCCAGCAGCGTATATCAGGGGGTGCAAGATACGCAGTATTTT
TRBV7-3	TRBJ1-1	few	NA	CASSPSDRFSEAFF	TGTGCCAGCAGCCCATCTGACAGGTTCTCTGAAGCTTTCTTT
TRBV2	TRBJ1-2	NA	NA	CASTGLYTF	TGTGCCAGCACAGGACTGTACACCTTC
TRBV6-6	TRBJ2-5	few	NA	CASSYGTVQETQYF	TGTGCCAGCAGTTACGGAACAGTCCAAGAGACCCAGTACTTC
TRBV7-2	TRBJ2-1	once	NA	CASSRRGYYNEQFF	TGTGCCAGCAGCCGACGGGGCTACTACAATGAGCAGTTCTTC
TRBV5-1	TRBJ2-7	NA	NA	CASSLGFEQYF	TGCGCCAGCAGCTTGGGGTTCGAGCAGTACTTC
TRBV20-1	TRBJ2-1	NA	NA	CSAVLDEQLF	TGCAGTGCGGTACTGGATGAGCAGCTCTTC
TRBV7-6	TRBJ2-3	NA	NA	CASSLNEDTQYF	TGTGCCAGCAGCTTAAATGAGGATACGCAGTATTTT
TRBV18	TRBJ2-7	NA	TRBD1	CASSPLGQGKEQYF	TGTGCCAGCTCACCTCTTGGACAGGGCAAAGAGCAGTACTTC
TRBV19	TRBJ2-1	NA	TRBD2	CASSSPGAGGKASYNEQFF	TGTGCCAGTAGTTCCCCAGGAGCGGGAGGTAAGGCGTCCTACAATGAGCAGTTCTTC
TRBV5-8	TRBJ1-2	NA	NA	CASSLSWPNYGYTF	TGTGCCAGCAGCTTGTCCTGGCCTAACTATGGCTACACCTTC
TRBV6-5	TRBJ2-3	few	NA	CASSVAASTDTQYF	TGTGCCAGCAGTGTGGCCGCTAGCACAGATACGCAGTATTTT
TRBV7-2	TRBJ2-7	NA	TRBD1	CASSPGTGAGEQYF	TGTGCCAGCAGCCCAGGGACAGGGGCGGGCGAGCAGTACTTC
TRBV7-8	TRBJ2-7	NA	NA	CAWSVRQGTNEQYF	TGTGCCTGGAGTGTACGTCAGGGGACCAACGAGCAGTACTTC
TRBV19	TRBJ1-4	NA	TRBD1	CASRPGQGDEKLFF	TGTGCCAGTAGACCGGGACAGGGAGATGAAAAACTGTTTTTT
TRBV6-5	TRBJ2-5	NA	NA	CASSLTGGVGETQYF	TGTGCCAGCAGTTTGACCGGGGGAGTGGGGGAGACCCAGTACTTC
TRBV6-1	TRBJ2-3	NA	TRBD2	CASSDRLAVTDTQYF	TGTGCCAGCAGTGACAGGCTAGCGGTGACAGATACGCAGTATTTT
TRBV5-1	TRBJ2-2	NA	NA	CASSRTDSSNTGELFF	TGCGCCAGCAGCCGTACCGACTCCTCGAACACCGGGGAGCTGTTTTTT
TRBV28	TRBJ1-6	NA	TRBD1	CASRQGRTGGTNSPLHF	TGTGCCAGCAGGCAAGGCAGGACAGGGGGAACGAATTCACCCCTCCACTTT
TRBV20-1	TRBJ1-1	few	NA	CSASMGGRIEAFF	TGCAGTGCTAGTATGGGGGGACGTATTGAAGCTTTCTTT